A selection of T cell receptor beta chains follows, all from one sample in a study of control samples from healthy donors and cancer patients. Using immunoSEQ multiplex PCR, the repertoire was profiled, and TCRdb retains in-frame clones only, with some absent. The table includes around 89,000 clones, around 82% detected once. Sample: blood. Source of these receptors: a woman in her fifties or sixties in good health. Both conserved end residues are part of each CDR3. A D gene is named only where the DNA matches it firmly. Size tells how often a clone was seen (once, few, many) or the class of an expanded clone, and some rows leave it out.

DNA: TGCAGCGTTCGACAGGGGGCTGGTGAAGCTTTCTTT
CDR3: CSVRQGAGEAFF
J: TRBJ1-1
size: -
D: TRBD1
V: TRBV29-1

DNA: TGTGCCAGCAGTGTTAACCAAAACTATGGCTACACCTTC
CDR3: CASSVNQNYGYTF
J: TRBJ1-2
size: once
D: -
V: TRBV6-4

DNA: TGTGCCAGCAGGAGACAGGGGATTAGCAATCAGCCCCAGCATTTT
CDR3: CASRRQGISNQPQHF
J: TRBJ1-5
size: once
D: TRBD1
V: TRBV28

DNA: TGCGCCAGCAGGAAAACATTCAGGGATACTAACTATGGCTACACCTTC
CDR3: CASRKTFRDTNYGYTF
J: TRBJ1-2
size: -
D: -
V: TRBV4-1

DNA: TGTGCCAGCAGTGAATGGGGGAGTATGAACACTGAAGCTTTCTTT
CDR3: CASSEWGSMNTEAFF
J: TRBJ1-1
size: -
D: -
V: TRBV2

DNA: TGCAGTGCTCAGGGTGGCACTGAAGCTTTCTTT
CDR3: CSAQGGTEAFF
J: TRBJ1-1
size: once
D: -
V: TRBV20-1

DNA: TGCAGCGTTGGGGGGAAGGCCAAGGCGGAGACCCAGTACTTC
CDR3: CSVGGKAKAETQYF
J: TRBJ2-5
size: -
D: -
V: TRBV29-1

DNA: TGTGCCAGCAGTTTAGCGGGACTAAGCACAGATACGCAGTATTTT
CDR3: CASSLAGLSTDTQYF
J: TRBJ2-3
size: -
D: TRBD2
V: TRBV6-2/TRBV6-3

DNA: TGTGCCAGCAAGGCGGGAAGCTCCTACAATGAGCAGTTCTTC
CDR3: CASKAGSSYNEQFF
J: TRBJ2-1
size: -
D: -
V: TRBV13

DNA: TGCAGCGCACCATGGACTAGCGGGGGGATAAGCACAGATACGCAGTATTTT
CDR3: CSAPWTSGGISTDTQYF
J: TRBJ2-3
size: -
D: TRBD2
V: TRBV29-1

DNA: TGCGCCAGCAGCTCCACTTCGAACACTGAAGCTTTCTTT
CDR3: CASSSTSNTEAFF
J: TRBJ1-1
size: -
D: -
V: TRBV5-1

DNA: TGTGCCAGCAGCCGTACCGGGACAGGAGGCCAGCCCCAGCATTTT
CDR3: CASSRTGTGGQPQHF
J: TRBJ1-5
size: -
D: TRBD1
V: TRBV7-9

DNA: TGTGCCAGCAGCCATCGCCTGAGACAGGGGCACGACGGCTCTGGAAACACCATATATTTT
CDR3: CASSHRLRQGHDGSGNTIYF
J: TRBJ1-3
size: -
D: TRBD1
V: TRBV6-6

DNA: TGCGCCAGCCGAGACCAGGGGGGCACCGGGGAGCTGTTTTTT
CDR3: CASRDQGGTGELFF
J: TRBJ2-2
size: once
D: -
V: TRBV5-1

DNA: TGTGCCAGCAGTTACCTGGGGCGAGATACGCAGTATTTT
CDR3: CASSYLGRDTQYF
J: TRBJ2-3
size: -
D: -
V: TRBV6-2/TRBV6-3

DNA: TGCGCCAGCAGCCCGCCGGACAACTCTGGGGCCAACGTCCTGACTTTC
CDR3: CASSPPDNSGANVLTF
J: TRBJ2-6
size: -
D: -
V: TRBV5-1

DNA: TGTGCCAGCAGCCCCAGCAGGGACACTGAAGCTTTCTTT
CDR3: CASSPSRDTEAFF
J: TRBJ1-1
size: -
D: -
V: TRBV7-2

DNA: TGTGCCATCAGTGAGTCGAAACAGTTCGATGGCTACACCTTC
CDR3: CAISESKQFDGYTF
J: TRBJ1-2
size: once
D: -
V: TRBV10-3

DNA: TGTGCCAGCAGCTTTCCTAACTACTCTGGAAACACCATATATTTT
CDR3: CASSFPNYSGNTIYF
J: TRBJ1-3
size: few
D: -
V: TRBV5-6

DNA: TGCGCCAGCAGCTTTACTAGCGGGAGGGGGCCTGAGCAGTTCTTC
CDR3: CASSFTSGRGPEQFF
J: TRBJ2-1
size: -
D: TRBD2
V: TRBV5-1

DNA: TGTGCCAGCAGCCTGATCCGGGGCGGTAATTCACCCCTCCACTTT
CDR3: CASSLIRGGNSPLHF
J: TRBJ1-6
size: -
D: -
V: TRBV12-1

DNA: TGTGCCAGCAGCGATGGACAGGGAGGCCCCGGGGAGCTGTTTTTT
CDR3: CASSDGQGGPGELFF
J: TRBJ2-2
size: -
D: TRBD1
V: TRBV5-6